This T cell receptor (beta chain) was sequenced during a study of T-cell reconstitution after alpha-beta-depleted transplantation in children. Unique molecular identifiers were used in preparing the TCRbeta library. TCRdb redid the calling of the PCR reads with MiXCR, one entry per CDR3 protein. Found here are 200,000 to 250,000 distinct CDR3 sequences, approximately 12% of them singletons; the top ten hold about 2.6%. The table lists this clonotype with many counts. The sample consisted of PBMCs from the stem cell graft donor, taken from the stem cell graft. This receptor was obtained from a human donor who donated a stem cell graft to a child with acute lymphoblastic leukemia.

CDR3 loop: CASVDRKIRSPLHF. The DNA of the CDR3 is TGTGCCAGCGTGGACCGTAAGATACGCTCACCCCTCCACTTT. This chain joins TRBV7-2 and TRBJ1-6, with D unclear. V dropped 8 bases and J dropped 10 bases, with 18 bases sitting between them. The CDR3 has 14 residues. In germline, CDR1 is SGHTA, CDR2 FQGNSA. The whole variable domain, remainder taken from reference TRBV7-2 and TRBJ1-6, is GAGVSQSPSNKVTEKGKDVELRCDPISGHTALYWYRQSLGQGLEFLIYFQGNSAPDKSGLPSDRFSAERTGGSVSTLTIQRTQQEDSAVYLCASVDRKIRSPLHFGNGTRLTVT.